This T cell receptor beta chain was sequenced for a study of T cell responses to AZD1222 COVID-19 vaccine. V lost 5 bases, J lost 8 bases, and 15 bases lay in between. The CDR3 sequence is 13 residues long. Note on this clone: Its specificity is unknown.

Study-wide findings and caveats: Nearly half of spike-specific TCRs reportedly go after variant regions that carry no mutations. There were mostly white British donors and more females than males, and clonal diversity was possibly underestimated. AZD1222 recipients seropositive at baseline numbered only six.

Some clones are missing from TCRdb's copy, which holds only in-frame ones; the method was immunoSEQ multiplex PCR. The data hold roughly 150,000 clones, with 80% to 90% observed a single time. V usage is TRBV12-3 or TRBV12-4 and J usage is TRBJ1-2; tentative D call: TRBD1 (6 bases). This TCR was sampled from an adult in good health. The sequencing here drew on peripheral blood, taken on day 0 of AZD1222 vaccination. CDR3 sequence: CASSAGAGEGYTF. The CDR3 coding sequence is TGTGCCAGCAGTGCAGGGGCCGGTGAGGGCTACACCTTC.